Below are 25 T cell receptor beta chains sequenced from a single sample in a study of spatial heterogeneity in lung cancer. Via MiXCR, TCRdb re-called the 5' RACE reads, giving one row per CDR3 protein. The sample carries approximately 23,000 distinct CDR3 sequences, about 4.5% recorded once. Sample time point: sample taken at primary tumor resection. General study findings and limits: Tumor mutation counts were tracked by expanded intratumoral alpha and beta TCR counts.

The antigens of these receptors remain unknown. Here the sequenced sample was lung tumor tissue, taken at surgery. The receptors here all came from a male donor with early-stage non-small cell lung cancer.

This clonotype was seen repeatedly, ten times or more. V and J are TRBV9 and TRBJ2-7; no reliable D call. The CDR3 runs 15 residues. V was cut by 4 bases and J by 0 bases, with 14 bases left in between. Germline V CDR1 and CDR2: SGDLS, YYNGEE. The CDR3 sequence is CASSPWAVSSYEQYF. DNA of the CDR3: TGTGCCAGCAGCCCGTGGGCAGTCAGCTCCTACGAGCAGTACTTC.

This clonotype was recorded only once. The genes are TRBV28 and TRBJ1-1, with D unclear. Deletions cut 6 bases from V and 4 bases from J, with 15 bases between. The CDR3 has 14 residues. CDR1 and CDR2 from the germline V gene are MDHEN and SYDVKM. DNA of the CDR3: TGTGCCAGCAGCCCGGACCTCCCCCTCACTGAAGCTTTCTTT. It encodes CASSPDLPLTEAFF.

This clonotype was recorded many times. V is TRBV5-6 and J is TRBJ2-7, with 9 bases aligning to TRBD2. The length of the CDR3 is 18 residues. CDR1 and CDR2 (germline): SGHDT, YYEEEE. The ends lost 0 bases at V and 3 bases at J; junction bases unmatched: 13. The CDR3 DNA sequence: TGTGCCAGCAGCTTGGCCGGGTCTAGCGGGATAAGGTACTACGAGCAGTACTTC. Translation: CASSLAGSSGIRYYEQYF.

This clonotype was seen at least ten times. The chain couples TRBV7-9 to TRBJ2-1, with 10 bases identical to TRBD2. The CDR3 runs to 18 residues. Trimming at V came to 3 bases and at J to 6 bases, leaving 14 bases not matched to a gene. Germline CDR1 SEHNR, CDR2 FQNEAQ (reference sequence). CDR3 region: CASSFPTLLAGGANEQFF. The CDR3 bases are TGTGCCAGCAGCTTTCCAACCCTCTTAGCGGGAGGCGCCAATGAGCAGTTCTTC.

The DNA of the CDR3 is TGTGCCAGCAGCGTAAAGCTTATTCCTAGCACAGATACGCAGTATTTT. This gives the protein CASSVKLIPSTDTQYF. V is TRBV9 and J is TRBJ2-3, with D unresolved. The CDR3 length is 16 residues. Trimming stripped 1 base from V and 0 bases from J, with 12 bases between. Germline-derived CDR1 and CDR2 are SGDLS and YYNGEE.

This clonotype was counted many times. V is TRBV30 and J is TRBJ2-3, with 8 bases aligning to TRBD2. The CDR3 length is 15 residues. CDR1 and CDR2 from the germline V gene are GTSNPN and SVGIG (reference sequence). Losses at the gene ends were 3 bases for V and 8 bases for J; bases not matched to a gene: 13. The CDR3 protein is CAWSTGLAARGTQYF. CDR3 coding DNA: TGTGCCTGGAGCACAGGACTAGCCGCCAGGGGTACGCAGTATTTT.

The chain is built from TRBV12-2 and TRBJ2-7; TRBD1 is the table's D call and was not checked against the DNA. TRBV12-2 is annotated as a pseudogene. The CDR3 sequence is 15 residues long. This CDR3 reads CASRFILLGRGEQYF. Written as DNA, the CDR3 is TGTGCAAGTCGCTTCATACTACTCGGGCGAGGCGAGCAGTACTTC.

This clonotype was detected ten times or more. In nucleotides, the CDR3 is TGTGCCAGCAGTTTTTCCCGGACATTCATTGTCGAGCAGTACTTC. Amino acid sequence: CASSFSRTFIVEQYF. This sequence joins TRBV12-3 or TRBV12-4 and TRBJ2-7; a possible D gene is TRBD1 (5 bases). V was trimmed by 3 bases and J by 6 bases, leaving 18 bases between them. This CDR3 is 15 amino acids long.

This clonotype was recorded many times. V usage is TRBV7-8 and J usage is TRBJ2-3; no reliable D call. Trimming left V 6 bases short and J 5 bases short, with 6 bases between. The CDR3 contains 11 residues. Looked up from germline, CDR1 is SGHVS and CDR2 is FQNEAQ. The CDR3 region has the DNA TGTGCCAGCAGATCCAGAGATACGCAGTATTTT. It encodes CASRSRDTQYF.

This clonotype was picked up many times. The chain employs TRBV5-1 and TRBJ2-3; the D is unclear. The CDR3 contains 15 residues. Trimming removed 3 bases from V and 3 bases from J, with 14 bases in between. Germline V gene data show CDR1 as SGHRS and CDR2 as YFSETQ. The CDR3 is CASSSPHGGTDTQYF. The CDR3 region has the DNA TGCGCCAGCAGCTCTCCTCACGGTGGGACAGATACGCAGTATTTT. The entire variable domain, with the rest obtained from reference TRBV5-1 and TRBJ2-3, is as follows: KAGVTQTPRYLIKTRGQQVTLSCSPISGHRSVSWYQQTPGQGLQFLFEYFSETQRNKGNFPGRFSGRQFSNSRSEMNVSTLELGDSALYLCASSSPHGGTDTQYFGPGTRLTVL.

This clonotype was seen many times. The rearrangement links TRBV5-4 to TRBJ1-6; D is unresolved. V lost 0 bases and J lost 5, with 9 bases in between. CDR1 and CDR2 from the germline V gene are SGHNT and YYREEE (reference sequence). The CDR3 is 15 residues long. As DNA, the CDR3 is TGTGCCAGCAGCTTGGACTGGGCGAATAATTCACCCCTCCACTTT. It translates to CASSLDWANNSPLHF.

This clonotype was seen many times. This chain uses TRBV24-1 with TRBJ2-3; TRBD2 matches at 10 bases. J lost 5 bases, V lost 1 base, and 8 bases had no gene match. Germline V gene sequence: CDR1 KGHDR, CDR2 SFDVKD. There are 17 residues in the CDR3. As DNA, the CDR3 is TGTGCCACCAGTGATTTTGCGGATAGCGGGGGGCAAGATACGCAGTATTTT. Amino acid sequence: CATSDFADSGGQDTQYF.

The sample holds many counts of this clonotype. V is TRBV7-8 and J is TRBJ2-5, with D unresolved. Trimming took off 7 bases at V and 3 bases at J, with 21 bases between the two ends. CDR3 length: 16 amino acids. CDR1 and CDR2 from the germline V gene are SGHVS and FQNEAQ. The CDR3 region is CASIQRRTGREETQYF. CDR3 coding DNA: TGTGCCAGCATCCAGAGAAGAACGGGTCGAGAAGAGACCCAGTACTTC.

Ten or more counts support this clonotype. J is TRBJ2-2 and V is TRBV28; D might be TRBD2 (6 bases). V lost 10 bases, J lost 3 bases, and 12 bases lay in between. The CDR3 runs to 13 residues. The V gene's germline CDR1 is MDHEN and CDR2 SYDVKM. In DNA form, the CDR3 reads TGTGCCAACCGGGACTCAGACACCGGGGAGCTGTTTTTT. Residues: CANRDSDTGELFF.

By sample fraction, this clonotype is medium-sized. The chain joins TRBV27 to TRBJ2-3; 8 nucleotides line up with TRBD1. CDR1 and CDR2 from the germline V gene are MNHEY and SMNVEV (reference sequence). This CDR3 comprises 17 residues. Losses at the gene ends were 10 bases for V and 7 bases for J; bases not matched to a gene: 22. The CDR3 DNA sequence: TGTGCCACCCGGGAAGTCGGGCAGGGGGCCGTCCTTTATACGCAGTATTTT. Protein: CATREVGQGAVLYTQYF.

This clonotype occurred many times. V usage is TRBV27 and J usage is TRBJ2-5; no firm D call. The V end lost 3 bases, the J end lost 4 bases, and 3 bases lay between the germline ends. CDR3 length: 11 residues. Germline loops: CDR1 MNHEY, CDR2 SMNVEV (reference sequence). CDR3 sequence: CASSFRETQYF. The CDR3 DNA is TGTGCCAGCAGTTTTCGAGAGACCCAGTACTTC.

This clonotype occurred a few times. Being one base from a much bigger clone, this may be a read error. V and J are TRBV12-3 or TRBV12-4 and TRBJ2-6; D is uncertain. V shed 5 bases and J shed 2 bases, with 1 base lying between them. The CDR3 has 12 residues. The CDR3 spells CASSPGANVLTF. CDR3 nucleotide sequence: TGTGCCAGCAGTCCTGGGGCCAACGTCCTGACTTTC.

This clonotype was detected many times. The genes are TRBV6-6 and TRBJ1-5; D not resolved. With 6 bases removed from V and 0 bases from J, the gap between germline ends came to 12 bases. The germline CDR1 and CDR2 sequences are MNHNY and SVGAGI (reference sequence). The CDR3 runs 15 residues. Here the CDR3 reads CASRAERYSNQPQHF. CDR3 bases: TGTGCCAGCAGAGCTGAGAGGTATAGCAATCAGCCCCAGCATTTT.

The genes are TRBV30 and TRBJ1-1; possibly TRBD1 for D (5 bases). There are 13 residues in the CDR3. Trimming cost V 8 bases and J 0 bases, with 13 bases left between them. The germline CDR1 and CDR2 sequences are GTSNPN and SVGIG (reference sequence). CDR3 coding DNA: TGTGCCGGCCGGGGACTTTTGAACACTGAAGCTTTCTTT. Encoded protein: CAGRGLLNTEAFF.

This clonotype was seen many times. The rearrangement uses TRBV6-6 and TRBJ2-4; 7 nucleotides align to TRBD2. This CDR3 contains 19 residues. Germline V gene lookup returns CDR1 MNHNY and CDR2 SVGAGI (reference sequence). V dropped 5 bases and J dropped 1; count of bases not matched to a gene: 17. CDR3 coding DNA: TGTGCCAGCAGTACCGGTGGGGAGGGCCTTCTCCCTGCCAAAAACATTCAGTACTTC. Its translation is CASSTGGEGLLPAKNIQYF.

Comments on this clonotype: A clone one base away is much larger, so this may be a read error. The chain couples TRBV19 to TRBJ1-5, with 10 nucleotides matching TRBD1. The germline gives CDR1 LNHDA, CDR2 SQIVND (reference sequence). This CDR3 contains 18 residues. CDR3 protein: CASSRRGQGTRVGQSQHF. The CDR3 DNA follows: TGTGCCAGTAGTAGAAGGGGACAGGGGACGCGAGTTGGTCAGTCCCAGCATTTT.

This clonotype was recorded at least ten times. This CDR3 is CASSQGSYSGANVLTF. The CDR3 DNA reads TGTGCCAGCAGCCAAGGATCTTACTCTGGGGCCAACGTCCTGACTTTC. This chain uses TRBV14 with TRBJ2-6; D gene ambiguous. The CDR3 runs to 16 residues. Trimming cost V 1 base and J 0 bases, with 7 bases left between them. The germline CDR1 and CDR2 sequences are SGHDN and FVKESK.

This clonotype is medium-sized within its sample. This rearrangement joins TRBV12-3 or TRBV12-4 to TRBJ2-3; 7 bases align to TRBD2. The V and J ends lost 6 bases and 6 bases, in that order; junction bases with no gene match: 12. The CDR3 length is 15 residues. The CDR3 bases are TGTGCCAGCAGAAGAGGGACTACCGCTGGGGATACGCAGTATTTT. Translated, it gives CASRRGTTAGDTQYF.

At least ten counts were recorded for this clonotype. V usage is TRBV2 and J usage is TRBJ2-7; D ambiguous. CDR1 and CDR2 from the germline V gene are SNHLY and FYNNEI. The V gene lost 4 bases and the J gene lost 2 bases, with 12 bases spanning the gap. This CDR3 is built from 14 residues. The CDR3 coding sequence is TGTGCCAGCAGTGCGGCAGGTTGGGCCTACGAGCAGTACTTC. Residues: CASSAAGWAYEQYF.

The table lists this clonotype with many counts. This chain connects TRBV12-3 or TRBV12-4 to TRBJ2-7; a possible D gene is TRBD1 (6 bases). The V end lost 4 bases, the J end lost 0 bases, and 16 bases lay between the germline ends. This CDR3 region has 16 residues. This CDR3 is CASSSQQGLSSYEQYF. The CDR3 DNA reads TGTGCCAGCAGTTCCCAACAGGGTTTGAGCTCCTACGAGCAGTACTTC.